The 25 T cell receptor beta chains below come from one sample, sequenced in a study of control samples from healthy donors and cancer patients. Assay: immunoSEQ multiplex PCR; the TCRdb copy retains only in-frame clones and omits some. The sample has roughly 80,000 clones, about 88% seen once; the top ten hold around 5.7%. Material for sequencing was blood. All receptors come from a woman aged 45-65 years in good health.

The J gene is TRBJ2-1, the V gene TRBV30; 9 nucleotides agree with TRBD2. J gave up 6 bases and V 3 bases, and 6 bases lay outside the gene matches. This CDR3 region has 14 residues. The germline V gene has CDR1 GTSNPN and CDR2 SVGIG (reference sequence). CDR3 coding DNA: TGTGCCTGGAGAGTTAGCGGGGGCCTCAATGAGCAGTTCTTC. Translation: CAWRVSGGLNEQFF.

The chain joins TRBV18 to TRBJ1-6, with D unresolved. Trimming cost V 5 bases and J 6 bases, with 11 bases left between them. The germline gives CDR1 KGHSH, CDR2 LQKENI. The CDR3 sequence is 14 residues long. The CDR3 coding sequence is TGTGCCAGCTCAAAGGGAGTTGGTAATTCACCCCTCCACTTT. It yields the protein CASSKGVGNSPLHF.

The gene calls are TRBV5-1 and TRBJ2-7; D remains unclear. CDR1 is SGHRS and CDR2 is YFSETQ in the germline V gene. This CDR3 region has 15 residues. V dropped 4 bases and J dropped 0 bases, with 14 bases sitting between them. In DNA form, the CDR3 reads TGCGCCAGCAGCGCTGAAGGGATAAGCTCCTACGAGCAGTACTTC. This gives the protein CASSAEGISSYEQYF.

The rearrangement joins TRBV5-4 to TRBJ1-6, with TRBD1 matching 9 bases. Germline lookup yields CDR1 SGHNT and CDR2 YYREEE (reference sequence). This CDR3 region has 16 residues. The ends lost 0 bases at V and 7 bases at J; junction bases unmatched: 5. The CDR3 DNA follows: TGTGCCAGCAGCTTGGAACAGGGGGCTATAAATTCACCCCTCCACTTT. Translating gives CASSLEQGAINSPLHF.

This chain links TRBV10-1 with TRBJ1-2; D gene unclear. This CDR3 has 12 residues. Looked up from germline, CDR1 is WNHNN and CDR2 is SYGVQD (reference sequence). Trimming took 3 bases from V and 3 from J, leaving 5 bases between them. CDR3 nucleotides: TGCGCCAGCAGTGATGGGGACTATGGCTACACCTTC. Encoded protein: CASSDGDYGYTF.

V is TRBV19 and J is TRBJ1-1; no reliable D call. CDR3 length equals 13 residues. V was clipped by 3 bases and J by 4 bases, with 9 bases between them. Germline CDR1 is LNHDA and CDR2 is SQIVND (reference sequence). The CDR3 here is CASSMSGSTEAFF. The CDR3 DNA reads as TGTGCCAGTAGTATGAGTGGAAGCACTGAAGCTTTCTTT. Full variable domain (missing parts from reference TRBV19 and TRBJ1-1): DGGITQSPKYLFRKEGQNVTLSCEQNLNHDAMYWYRQDPGQGLRLIYYSQIVNDFQKGDIAEGYSVSREKKESFPLTVTSAQKNPTAFYLCASSMSGSTEAFFGQGTRLTVV.

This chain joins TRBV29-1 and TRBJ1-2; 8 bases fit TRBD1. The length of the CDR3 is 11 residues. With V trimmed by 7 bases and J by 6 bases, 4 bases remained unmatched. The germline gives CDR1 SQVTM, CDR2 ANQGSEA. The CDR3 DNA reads TGCAGCGGTTCGACAGGGGATGGCTACACCTTC. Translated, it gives CSGSTGDGYTF.

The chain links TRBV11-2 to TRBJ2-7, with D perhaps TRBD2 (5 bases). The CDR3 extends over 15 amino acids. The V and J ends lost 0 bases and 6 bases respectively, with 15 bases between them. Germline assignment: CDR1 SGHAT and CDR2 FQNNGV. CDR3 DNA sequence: TGTGCCAGCAGCTTAGATCTGGCCGGGATCGGCGAGCAGTACTTC. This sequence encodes CASSLDLAGIGEQYF.

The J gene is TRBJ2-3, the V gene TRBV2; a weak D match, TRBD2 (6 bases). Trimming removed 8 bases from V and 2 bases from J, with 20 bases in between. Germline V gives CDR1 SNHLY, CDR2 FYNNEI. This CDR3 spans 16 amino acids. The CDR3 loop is CASDAGGTFFTDTQYF. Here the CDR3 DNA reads TGTGCCAGCGATGCTGGGGGGACCTTCTTCACAGATACGCAGTATTTT.

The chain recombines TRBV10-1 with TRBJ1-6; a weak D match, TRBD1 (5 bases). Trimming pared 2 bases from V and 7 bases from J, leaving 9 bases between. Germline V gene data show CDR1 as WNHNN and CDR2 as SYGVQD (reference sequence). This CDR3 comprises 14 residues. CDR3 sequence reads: CASSEGTANSPLHF. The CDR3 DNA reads TGCGCCAGCAGTGAGGGGACGGCGAATTCACCCCTCCACTTT.

The CDR3 bases are TGTGCCAGTAGTACGGCCTCTTTGTATGGCTACACCTTC. Translating gives CASSTASLYGYTF. The V gene is TRBV19, the J gene TRBJ1-2; D remains unclear. The V end was cut by 4 bases, the J end by 5 bases, with 11 bases between. The length of the CDR3 is 13 residues. Germline V gene sequence: CDR1 LNHDA, CDR2 SQIVND (reference sequence). The whole variable domain, remainder taken from reference TRBV19 and TRBJ1-2, is DGGITQSPKYLFRKEGQNVTLSCEQNLNHDAMYWYRQDPGQGLRLIYYSQIVNDFQKGDIAEGYSVSREKKESFPLTVTSAQKNPTAFYLCASSTASLYGYTFGSGTRLTVV.

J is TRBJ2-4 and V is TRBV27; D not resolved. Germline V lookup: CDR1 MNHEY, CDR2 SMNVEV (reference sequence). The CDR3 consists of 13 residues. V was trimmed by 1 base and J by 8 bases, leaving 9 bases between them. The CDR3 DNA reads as TGTGCCAGCAGTTTATACAGTTCGGACATTCAGTACTTC. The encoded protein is CASSLYSSDIQYF.

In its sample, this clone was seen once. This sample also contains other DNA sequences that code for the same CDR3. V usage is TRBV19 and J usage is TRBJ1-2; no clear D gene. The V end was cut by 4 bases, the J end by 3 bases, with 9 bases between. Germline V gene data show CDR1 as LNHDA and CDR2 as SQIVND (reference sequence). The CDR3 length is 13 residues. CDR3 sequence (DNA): TGTGCCAGTAGTACCCCCGGGGACTATGGCTACACCTTC. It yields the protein CASSTPGDYGYTF.

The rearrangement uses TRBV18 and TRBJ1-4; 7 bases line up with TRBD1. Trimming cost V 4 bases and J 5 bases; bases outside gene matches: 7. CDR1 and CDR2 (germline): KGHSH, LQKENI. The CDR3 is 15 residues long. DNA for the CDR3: TGTGCCAGCTCACAGACCGGGACAGTGAATGAAAAACTGTTTTTT. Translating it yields CASSQTGTVNEKLFF.

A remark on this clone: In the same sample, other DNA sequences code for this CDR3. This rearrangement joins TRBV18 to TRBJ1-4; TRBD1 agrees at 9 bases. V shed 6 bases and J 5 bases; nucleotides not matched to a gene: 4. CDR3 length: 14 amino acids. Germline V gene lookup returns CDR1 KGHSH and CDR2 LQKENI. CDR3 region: CASSPGTGNEKLFF. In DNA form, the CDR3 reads TGTGCCAGCTCCCCCGGGACAGGGAATGAAAAACTGTTTTTT.

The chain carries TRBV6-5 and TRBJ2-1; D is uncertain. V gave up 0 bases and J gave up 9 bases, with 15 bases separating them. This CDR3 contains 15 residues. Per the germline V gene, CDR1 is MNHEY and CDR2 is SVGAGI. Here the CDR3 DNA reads TGTGCCAGCAGTTACTCCCCTAATAGTTTAGGTGAGCAGTTCTTC. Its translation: CASSYSPNSLGEQFF.

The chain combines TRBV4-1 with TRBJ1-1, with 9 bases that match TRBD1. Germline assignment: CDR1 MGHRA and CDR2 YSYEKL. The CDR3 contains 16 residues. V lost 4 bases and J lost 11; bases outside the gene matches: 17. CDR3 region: CASSPEFDRGGFMAFF. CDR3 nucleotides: TGCGCCAGCAGCCCTGAGTTTGACAGGGGGGGTTTTATGGCTTTCTTT.

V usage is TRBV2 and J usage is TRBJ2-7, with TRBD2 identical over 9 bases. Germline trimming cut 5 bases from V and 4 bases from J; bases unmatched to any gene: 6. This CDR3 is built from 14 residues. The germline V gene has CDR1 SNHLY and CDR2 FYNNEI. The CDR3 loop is CASSSSGGPYEQYF. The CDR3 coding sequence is TGTGCCAGCAGTTCCAGCGGGGGGCCTTACGAGCAGTACTTC.

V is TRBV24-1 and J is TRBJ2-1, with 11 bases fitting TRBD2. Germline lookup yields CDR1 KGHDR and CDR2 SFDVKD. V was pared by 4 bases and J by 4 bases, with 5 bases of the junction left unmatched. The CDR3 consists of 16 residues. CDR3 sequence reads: CATSEASGGRYNEQFF. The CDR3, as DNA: TGTGCCACCAGTGAGGCTAGCGGGGGGAGATACAATGAGCAGTTCTTC.

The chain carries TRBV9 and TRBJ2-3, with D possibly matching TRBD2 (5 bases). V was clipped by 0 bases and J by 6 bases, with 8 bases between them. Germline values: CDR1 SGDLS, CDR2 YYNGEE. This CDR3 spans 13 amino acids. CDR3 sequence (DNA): TGTGCCAGCAGCGTAGTAGGGAGCGATACGCAGTATTTT. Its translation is CASSVVGSDTQYF.

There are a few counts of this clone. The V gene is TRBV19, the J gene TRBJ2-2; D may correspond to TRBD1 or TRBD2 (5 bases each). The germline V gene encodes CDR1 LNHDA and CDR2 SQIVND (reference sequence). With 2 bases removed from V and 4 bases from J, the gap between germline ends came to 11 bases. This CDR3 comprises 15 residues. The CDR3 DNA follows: TGTGCCAGTAGTATAACGGGGACGGGCACCGGGGAGCTGTTTTTT. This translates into CASSITGTGTGELFF.

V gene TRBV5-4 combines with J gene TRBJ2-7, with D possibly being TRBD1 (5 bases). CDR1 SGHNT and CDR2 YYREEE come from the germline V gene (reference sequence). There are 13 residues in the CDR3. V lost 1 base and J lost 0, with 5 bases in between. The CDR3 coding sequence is TGTGCCAGCAGCTTGAGGGGCTCCTACGAGCAGTACTTC. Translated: CASSLRGSYEQYF.

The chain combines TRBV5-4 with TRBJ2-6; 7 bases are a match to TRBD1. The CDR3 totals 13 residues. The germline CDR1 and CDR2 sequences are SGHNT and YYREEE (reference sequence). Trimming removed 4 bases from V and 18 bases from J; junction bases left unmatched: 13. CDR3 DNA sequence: TGTGCCAGCAGCCCCCAGTGGGACAGTCGGGCGACTTTC. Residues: CASSPQWDSRATF.

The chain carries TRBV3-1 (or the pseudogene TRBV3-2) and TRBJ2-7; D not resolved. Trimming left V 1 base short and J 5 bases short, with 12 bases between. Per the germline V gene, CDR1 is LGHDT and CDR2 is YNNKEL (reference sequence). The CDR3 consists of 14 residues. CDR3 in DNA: TGTGCCAGCAGCCAAGTTCTAGGTGGAAACGAGCAGTACTTC. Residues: CASSQVLGGNEQYF.

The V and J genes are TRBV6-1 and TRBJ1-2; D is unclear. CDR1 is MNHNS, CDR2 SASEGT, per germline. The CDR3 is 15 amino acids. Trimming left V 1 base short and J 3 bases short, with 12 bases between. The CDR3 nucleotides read TGTGCCAGCAGTGAAGGAAGTCCCATTTACTATGGCTACACCTTC. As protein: CASSEGSPIYYGYTF.